Listed below are T cell receptor beta chains from one sample, sequenced in a study of T cells in Graves' hyperthyroidism and ophthalmopathy. TCRdb passed the multiplex PCR reads through MiXCR, listing each CDR3 protein once. This repertoire shows some 500,000 distinct CDR3 sequences, roughly 14% found once; its top ten account for around 17%. The sequenced material came from blood. The origin of the receptors is a woman aged 18-29 years with Graves' hyperthyroidism. The CDR3 runs from the conserved cysteine through the conserved F or W. D genes are given only for firm matches. Expanded clones get a size class; other rows say once, few or many, or leave the size out.

d_gene: TRBD1; v_gene: TRBV5-5; abundance: NA; j_gene: TRBJ1-5; CDR3nt: TGTGCCAGCAGCTTGGAGGGGACAGGGGCAAATCAGCCCCAGCATTTT; CDR3aa: CASSLEGTGANQPQHF
d_gene: NA; v_gene: TRBV18; abundance: NA; j_gene: TRBJ2-7; CDR3nt: TGTGCCAGCTCCGCCCGGGACACCGGCTACGAGCAGTACTTC; CDR3aa: CASSARDTGYEQYF
d_gene: TRBD2; v_gene: TRBV10-3; abundance: NA; j_gene: TRBJ2-1; CDR3nt: TGTGCCATCAGCTGGGAGGGATACAATGAGCAGTTCTTC; CDR3aa: CAISWEGYNEQFF
d_gene: TRBD1; v_gene: TRBV2; abundance: NA; j_gene: TRBJ2-7; CDR3nt: TGTGCCAGCAGAGCACAGGGGGCGTCCTACGAGCAGTACTTC; CDR3aa: CASRAQGASYEQYF
d_gene: TRBD1; v_gene: TRBV12-3/TRBV12-4; abundance: many; j_gene: TRBJ2-2; CDR3nt: TGTGCCAGCAGTTTTTCCGACAGGGGTACCGGGGAGCTGTTTTTT; CDR3aa: CASSFSDRGTGELFF
d_gene: TRBD2; v_gene: TRBV6-4; abundance: few; j_gene: TRBJ2-1; CDR3nt: TGTGCCAGTGGGACTAGCGGGAGCACCTACAATGAGCAGTTCTTC; CDR3aa: CASGTSGSTYNEQFF
d_gene: NA; v_gene: TRBV2; abundance: many; j_gene: TRBJ2-3; CDR3nt: TGTGCCAGCAGTGAAGGCACAGGGTACACAGATACGCAGTATTTT; CDR3aa: CASSEGTGYTDTQYF
d_gene: TRBD1; v_gene: TRBV29-1; abundance: few; j_gene: TRBJ1-1; CDR3nt: TGCAGCGTGCCTGGACAGGGTTTTTTCTCTAGTTCGGCTTTCTTT; CDR3aa: CSVPGQGFFSSSAFF
d_gene: NA; v_gene: TRBV7-2; abundance: NA; j_gene: TRBJ1-4; CDR3nt: TGTGCCAGCAGCCCACTGCCTGGTAGCGTTGAAAAACTGTTTTTT; CDR3aa: CASSPLPGSVEKLFF
d_gene: TRBD2; v_gene: TRBV7-2; abundance: many; j_gene: TRBJ2-5; CDR3nt: TGTGCCAGCAGCTTAGGGGGGGGAAACCCGGCCACCCAGTACTTC; CDR3aa: CASSLGGGNPATQYF
d_gene: NA; v_gene: TRBV2; abundance: many; j_gene: TRBJ1-1; CDR3nt: TGTGCCAGCAGTGAAACAGTGCAGAACACTGAAGCTTTCTTT; CDR3aa: CASSETVQNTEAFF